The next 16 T cell receptor beta chains were all read from a single sample in a study of blood T cell repertoires in COVID-19. Clones were sequenced by immunoSEQ multiplex PCR, and TCRdb holds only the in-frame ones, with some missing. This sample has a few hundred thousand clones; more than 75% occur once, and the top ten carry around 7%. Sample: PBMCs or T cells enriched from blood (not recorded which). The receptor set was obtained from a man aged 25 to 40 in a cohort exposed to, infected with or recovered from COVID-19 (not recorded which).

This rearrangement joins TRBV9 to TRBJ1-6, with D possibly matching TRBD1 (6 bases). CDR3 length: 15 residues. V was pared by 3 bases and J by 9 bases, with 16 bases between. Germline CDR1 reads SGDLS; CDR2 reads YYNGEE. The DNA of the CDR3 is TGTGCCAGCAGCGCGACAGGTGGCGGGGGTTCACCCCTCCACTTT. Translation: CASSATGGGGSPLHF.

V usage is TRBV5-4 and J usage is TRBJ2-3, with TRBD1 matching 7 bases. The J segment lost 4 bases and the V segment lost 4 bases, leaving 15 bases of the junction unmatched. The CDR3 has 17 residues. Germline loops: CDR1 SGHNT, CDR2 YYREEE (reference sequence). CDR3 nucleotides: TGTGCCAGCAGCCGCGTCGGACAGGACCCCGCGGCAGATACGCAGTATTTT. Translated, it gives CASSRVGQDPAADTQYF.

As concerns this clone: The same CDR3 is also encoded by other DNA sequences in this sample. This rearrangement joins TRBV28 to TRBJ1-5, with D unclear. CDR3 size: 13 residues. The germline CDR1 and CDR2 sequences are MDHEN and SYDVKM. Trimming took 5 bases from V and 0 from J, leaving 5 bases between them. The CDR3 region has the DNA TGTGCCAGCAGTCTCCTTAGCAATCAGCCCCAGCATTTT. Translation gives CASSLLSNQPQHF.

The V call is TRBV4-1, the J call TRBJ1-5; TRBD1 is a possible D gene (5 bases). In germline, CDR1 is MGHRA, CDR2 YSYEKL. This CDR3 comprises 13 residues. V was trimmed by 1 base and J by 15 bases, leaving 16 bases between them. The CDR3 region is CASSQADGRGMHF. The CDR3 nucleotides are TGCGCCAGCAGCCAAGCGGACGGACGGGGGATGCATTTT.

This chain uses TRBV5-1 with TRBJ2-7; 10 bases agree with TRBD2. Germline V lookup: CDR1 SGHRS, CDR2 YFSETQ. Unmatched junction bases numbered 8, after V lost 1 base and J lost 1 base. CDR3 size: 17 residues. The CDR3 nucleotides read TGCGCCAGCAGCTTGACGGGGCTACTAGCGGGATCCTACGAGCAGTACTTC. It encodes CASSLTGLLAGSYEQYF.

This clone was detected only once. The genes are TRBV7-9 and TRBJ1-6; D unclear. Germline loops: CDR1 SEHNR, CDR2 FQNEAQ (reference sequence). The CDR3 has 13 residues. V dropped 4 bases and J dropped 7 bases, with 8 bases sitting between them. The CDR3: CASSSPLNSPLHF. CDR3 coding DNA: TGTGCCAGCAGCTCCCCTCTAAATTCACCCCTCCACTTT.

V is TRBV28 and J is TRBJ1-1, with unresolved D. Per the germline V gene, CDR1 is MDHEN and CDR2 is SYDVKM. The CDR3 has 13 residues. The germline V and J ends were trimmed by 3 bases and 5 bases, with 10 bases remaining between them. CDR3 in amino acids: CASSFGRWTEAFF. Written as DNA, the CDR3 is TGTGCCAGCAGTTTCGGGAGGTGGACTGAAGCTTTCTTT.

The chain is built from TRBV20-1 and TRBJ1-3; D is unresolved. V was trimmed by 5 bases and J by 4 bases, leaving 18 bases between them. The CDR3 runs 15 residues. Per the germline V gene, CDR1 is DFQATT and CDR2 is SNEGSKA (reference sequence). The chain's CDR3 is CSARGYGRKGNTIYF. CDR3 nucleotides: TGCAGTGCTCGTGGGTACGGGAGGAAGGGAAACACCATATATTTT.

This sequence joins TRBV27 and TRBJ2-6; 7 bases line up with TRBD1. Germline V gene lookup returns CDR1 MNHEY and CDR2 SMNVEV (reference sequence). V trimming: 3 bases; J trimming: 2 bases; junction bases outside the gene matches: 1. The CDR3 sequence is 15 residues long. The CDR3 DNA reads TGTGCCAGCAGTTTTCAGGGGGCTGGGGCCAACGTCCTGACTTTC. Translating gives CASSFQGAGANVLTF.

This chain links TRBV5-5 with TRBJ2-1; tentatively, D is TRBD2 (6 bases). V lost 2 bases and J lost 9, with 12 bases in between. The CDR3 totals 13 residues. From germline, CDR1 is SGHKS and CDR2 YYEKEE (reference sequence). The CDR3 coding sequence is TGTGCCAGCAGCTTAGCGGGCCATGGTGAGCAGTTCTTC. Amino acids: CASSLAGHGEQFF.

The V and J genes are TRBV24-1 and TRBJ2-1, with D perhaps TRBD1 (6 bases). The V gene lost 7 bases and the J gene lost 1 base, with 16 bases spanning the gap. CDR1 is KGHDR and CDR2 is SFDVKD in the germline V gene. The CDR3 is 16 residues long. CDR3 DNA: TGTGCCACCAGCCGACAGGCCCGTACTTCCTACAATGAGCAGTTCTTC. This encodes CATSRQARTSYNEQFF.

The chain uses TRBV5-1 and TRBJ2-5; 8 bases fit TRBD1. The CDR3 is made up of 16 amino acids. From germline, CDR1 is SGHRS and CDR2 YFSETQ. Trimming took 0 bases from V and 5 from J; bases not matched to a gene: 9. This CDR3 is CASSLAGRGLGETQYF. DNA of the CDR3: TGCGCCAGCAGCTTGGCCGGCAGGGGGCTAGGCGAGACCCAGTACTTC.

The chain couples TRBV18 to TRBJ2-7, with 11 bases identical to TRBD1. The CDR3 runs 15 residues. The V and J ends lost 3 bases and 0 bases, in that order; junction bases with no gene match: 1. Germline-derived CDR1 and CDR2 are KGHSH and LQKENI. CDR3 loop: CASSPGTGGSYEQYF. DNA for the CDR3: TGTGCCAGCTCACCTGGGACAGGGGGCTCCTACGAGCAGTACTTC.

V is TRBV15 and J is TRBJ1-5, with a possible D match to TRBD1 (5 bases). CDR1 LNHNV and CDR2 YYDKDF come from the germline V gene (reference sequence). The ends were cut back, 1 base at V and 4 bases at J, with 11 bases in the middle. The CDR3 sequence is 15 residues long. The CDR3 loop reads CATSRGNTGNQPQHF. The CDR3 bases are TGTGCCACCAGCAGAGGGAACACAGGTAATCAGCCCCAGCATTTT.

The chain couples TRBV5-1 to TRBJ2-3; D remains ambiguous. Trimming pared 0 bases from V and 3 bases from J, leaving 8 bases between. The CDR3 consists of 14 residues. Germline V gives CDR1 SGHRS, CDR2 YFSETQ. The CDR3 here is CASSLDLVTDTQYF. The CDR3 DNA reads TGCGCCAGCAGCTTGGATCTAGTAACAGATACGCAGTATTTT.

Here the CDR3 DNA reads TGCGCCAGCAGCCAAGATCGACAGCAAGAGACCCAGTACTTC. Translated: CASSQDRQQETQYF. This chain uses TRBV4-3 with TRBJ2-5, with D tentatively TRBD1 (5 bases). Germline V gives CDR1 LGHNA, CDR2 YSLEER. The length of the CDR3 is 14 residues. Trimming pared 0 bases from V and 2 bases from J, leaving 7 bases between.